Described below is a single T cell receptor (beta chain) sequence and its context. The table lists this clonotype with a count of one. Its antigen is currently not known. No per-base quality is available; no much larger clone lies one base away. One read yields weak evidence. The method behind the library was 5' RACE. Sequencing was performed on an Illumina HiSeq 2000. A universal primer binding site was introduced by template switching, and a unique molecular identifier was present in the final cDNA, enabling accurate counting of TCR cDNA molecules. First-strand cDNA for TCR alpha and beta chains was synthesized from specific primers in the conserved constant-segment region. To control for contamination, every cDNA library was double barcoded, receiving both a SMART-Mk sample barcode and Illumina barcodes. TruSeq adapter sequences, together with Illumina sample barcodes, were added in two successive PCR steps. TCR alpha and beta cDNA libraries were sequenced on the Illumina HiSeq platform with custom primers. In the authors' own workflow: Raw reads were processed with MiGEC to extract unique molecular identifiers, and MiXCR was used to determine CDR3 positions. Recombination models were inferred per individual with the repgenHMM and IGoR tools using an EM algorithm. The tcR package in R was used for shared clonotype analysis, with sharing normalized by the product of cloneset sizes. Out-of-frame nonproductive sequences were analyzed to study raw recombination free of thymic and clonal selection effects. The public reads were run again by TCRdb, first through fastp at Q25 and then through MiXCR, and only productive beta chains were kept. Identical CDR3 proteins give one entry, which carries the most common genes and DNA. The V and J calls follow TCRdb's processing rather than the paper's. Counted in this sample were more than 600,000 distinct CDR3 sequences; 15% to 20% of them appeared once. The ten biggest clones cover about an eighth of the sample.

This record belongs to a study of identical twins (dated by TCRdb to 2015 to 2016). General notes on the study: The study deep-sequenced TCR alpha and beta repertoires from monozygotic twins, unrelated adults of various ages and cord blood to test whether fetal clonotypes persist. To rule out contamination, the twin experiments were replicated at different times with different library preparation protocols. The study at large found these results: A weaker excess of twin sharing was found in beta out-of-frame sequences because the signal-to-noise ratio was lowered by fewer shared sequences. Fewer insertions were carried by abundant cord blood beta clonotypes, a similar but weaker trend appeared in young adult naive repertoires, and no such trend appeared in memory repertoires. Zero-insertion analyses could be partly confounded by invariant T cells such as MAIT and iNKT, although diverse VJ usage argued against such confounding for most clonotypes. Conclusions relied on cross-sectional statistical analysis, since the same donors could not be followed over many years. Recombination models systematically underestimated out-of-frame TCR alpha sharing in monozygotic twins but agreed with sharing between unrelated individuals. Compared with coincidental sharing between unrelated individuals, out-of-frame TCR alpha sequences shared between twins showed an excess of sequences with low generation probability.

All donors were healthy Caucasians. The twin cohort comprised three pairs of female monozygotic twins, all aged about 18 to 29 years. Peripheral blood mononuclear cells were the source from which RNA for the TCR libraries was isolated. Inclusive of the bounding cysteine and phenylalanine, the CDR3 is 14 residues long. The CDR3 DNA has 42 bases and is translated from base 1. Ends trimmed: V by 4 bases, J by 8 bases; bases unmatched to a gene: 7. The germline V gene provides CDR1 SGDLS and CDR2 YYNGEE. The same sample was also used in a study of T cells expressing NK-cell markers. Reported in the second study: Three sorted T-cell subsets (CD3+CD56+NKG2C+, CD3+CD56+NKG2C- and CD3+CD56-NKG2C+) from under 10 donors had their TCR beta-chain repertoires profiled. Seven of the eight sequenced donors were HCMV-seropositive and one was HCMV-seronegative. In several experiments an anti-gammadeltaTCR antibody was added to restrict sorting to alphabetaTCR-expressing T cells. In several donors, the dominant CD3+CD56+NKG2C+ clonotypes were found to rank among the top 10 CD8+ clonotypes and to make up 1.0-7.0% of CD8+ T cells. Those dominant clonotypes were again the most abundant among CD3+CD56-NKG2C+ cells in a handful of donors, at about 25-65%. Whether the expanded NKG2C-expressing T cell clones were specific for HCMV antigens was left unclear. The study sequenced eight donors, all healthy volunteers chosen at random: three men and five women. HCMV serostatus was determined by detecting HCMV-specific IgG in serum with a commercial ELISA kit. For more than 5 donors, unsorted PBMC were also used to sequence bulk peripheral blood T-cell repertoires. MIGEC was used to demultiplex reads and group the reads by UMI, and MiTCR was used to assemble and quantify clonotypes. To exclude erroneous sequences, only TCR cDNA sequences supported by at least two reads were retained. The tcR package was used for downstream repertoire analysis, and clonotypes were matched across fractions by CDR3 nucleotide sequence plus V segment. VDJmatch was used to annotate antigen specificity against VDJdb, with one amino acid substitution allowed in CDR3.

The TCR comes from a woman aged 18-29 years in good health. Sequencing was done on a sample of PBMCs. This sequence uses TRBV9 and TRBJ2-2, and 8 junction bases match TRBD2. The DNA reads TGTGCCAGCAGCCCCCGGACGGGAGGGGGGGAGCTGTTTTTT. Its coded protein is CASSPRTGGGELFF. The full variable domain, completed from the reference TRBV9 and TRBJ2-2 proteins outside the CDR3, reads DSGVTQTPKHLITATGQRVTLRCSPRSGDLSVYWYQQSLDQGLQFLIQYYNGEERAKGNILERFSAQQFPDLHSELNLSSLELGDSALYFCASSPRTGGGELFFGEGSRLTVL.